This T cell receptor beta chain was profiled in a study of blood T cell repertoires in COVID-19. Libraries were prepared by immunoSEQ multiplex PCR; TCRdb keeps only in-frame clonotypes and omits some of them. The sample lists 230,000 or so clones, 80% to 90% occurring once. Germline CDR1 is LNHNV and CDR2 is YYDKDF (reference sequence). This CDR3 spans 13 amino acids. For this clone: At one boundary the junction diverges from the germline segment, which might be a read error.

The rearrangement links TRBV15 to TRBJ1-6, with D perhaps TRBD1 (5 bases). What was sequenced was peripheral blood. The receptor was derived from a woman between 40 and 55 years old who had recovered from COVID-19. The CDR3 is CATSRDSNSPLHF. CDR3 DNA: TGTGCCACCAGCCGAGACAGTAATTCACCCCTCCACTTT.